Listed below are T cell receptor beta chains from one sample, sequenced in a study of T cell responses to AZD1222 COVID-19 vaccine. Generated by immunoSEQ multiplex PCR, the TCRdb table keeps only in-frame clones and is missing some. The table includes about 110,000 clones, around 83% detected once. The sample here was peripheral blood, taken on day 0 of AZD1222 vaccination. These receptors came from an adult in good health. Both conserved end residues are part of each CDR3. The order of the fields is J gene, clone size, D gene, CDR3 length, V gene, CDR3 DNA, CDR3 protein. The D gene is left open where the match is weak. The listing skips clone size in some rows; elsewhere it reads once, few, many or a size class.

J gene: TRBJ1-6; clone size: NA; D gene: NA; CDR3 length: 13; V gene: TRBV3-1/TRBV3-2; CDR3 DNA: TGTGCCAGCAGGGACACCAATAATTCACCCCTCCACTTT; CDR3 protein: CASRDTNNSPLHF
J gene: TRBJ2-2; clone size: few; D gene: TRBD1; CDR3 length: 18; V gene: TRBV11-3; CDR3 DNA: TGTGCCAGCAGCTTAAGAATCGGGACAGGGAGGGTCACCGGGGAGCTGTTTTTT; CDR3 protein: CASSLRIGTGRVTGELFF
J gene: TRBJ2-3; clone size: NA; D gene: NA; CDR3 length: 15; V gene: TRBV7-2; CDR3 DNA: TGTGCCAGCAGCTTAGACAGGGAGAGGGTAAATACGCAGTATTTT; CDR3 protein: CASSLDRERVNTQYF
J gene: TRBJ2-2; clone size: NA; D gene: NA; CDR3 length: 17; V gene: TRBV28; CDR3 DNA: TGTGCCAGCACCTATTCCGGGGGCGATGCGAACACCGGGGAGCTGTTTTTT; CDR3 protein: CASTYSGGDANTGELFF
J gene: TRBJ1-2; clone size: NA; D gene: NA; CDR3 length: 15; V gene: TRBV11-2; CDR3 DNA: TGTGCCAGCAGCTTATCCCAAAGGGGGGCAAGTGGCTACACCTTC; CDR3 protein: CASSLSQRGASGYTF
J gene: TRBJ1-1; clone size: NA; D gene: NA; CDR3 length: 11; V gene: TRBV2; CDR3 DNA: TGTGCCAGCAGCCAGACCACTGAAGCTTTCTTT; CDR3 protein: CASSQTTEAFF
J gene: TRBJ2-2; clone size: once; D gene: TRBD1; CDR3 length: 13; V gene: TRBV12-3/TRBV12-4; CDR3 DNA: TGTGCCTCTTCCGGACAGGGGGCCGGGGAGCTGTTTTTT; CDR3 protein: CASSGQGAGELFF
J gene: TRBJ2-1; clone size: NA; D gene: TRBD2; CDR3 length: 15; V gene: TRBV7-2; CDR3 DNA: TGTGCCAGCAGCTTAGGGACTAGAGAATACAATGAGCAGTTCTTC; CDR3 protein: CASSLGTREYNEQFF
J gene: TRBJ2-7; clone size: NA; D gene: NA; CDR3 length: 13; V gene: TRBV28; CDR3 DNA: TGTGCCAGCAGTTTTAACAGGGCCCCCGAGCAGTACTTC; CDR3 protein: CASSFNRAPEQYF
J gene: TRBJ2-3; clone size: few; D gene: NA; CDR3 length: 17; V gene: TRBV5-1; CDR3 DNA: TGCGCCAGCAGCCGTCGCAAGGGGGTTATTGGCACAGATACGCAGTATTTT; CDR3 protein: CASSRRKGVIGTDTQYF
J gene: TRBJ1-1; clone size: NA; D gene: TRBD1; CDR3 length: 15; V gene: TRBV7-9; CDR3 DNA: TGTGCCAGCACCTACCCGGGACAGGAGAACACTGAAGCTTTCTTT; CDR3 protein: CASTYPGQENTEAFF
J gene: TRBJ2-7; clone size: NA; D gene: NA; CDR3 length: 15; V gene: TRBV28; CDR3 DNA: TGTGCCAGCAGTTTGGGGCAAGCAAGCCTCTACGAGCAGTACTTC; CDR3 protein: CASSLGQASLYEQYF
J gene: TRBJ2-6; clone size: NA; D gene: NA; CDR3 length: 16; V gene: TRBV4-2; CDR3 DNA: TGTGCCAGCAGCCAGGGGGCGGCTGTTGGGGCCAACGTCCTGACTTTC; CDR3 protein: CASSQGAAVGANVLTF
J gene: TRBJ2-1; clone size: NA; D gene: NA; CDR3 length: 12; V gene: TRBV10-3; CDR3 DNA: TGTGCCATCAGCGTGGGAGGTATGGAGCAGTTCTTC; CDR3 protein: CAISVGGMEQFF
J gene: TRBJ2-5; clone size: NA; D gene: TRBD2; CDR3 length: 14; V gene: TRBV5-5; CDR3 DNA: TGTGCCAGCACGACGGGGGGGCCGAGGGAGACCCAGTACTTC; CDR3 protein: CASTTGGPRETQYF
J gene: TRBJ2-5; clone size: NA; D gene: TRBD1; CDR3 length: 16; V gene: TRBV5-4; CDR3 DNA: TGTGCCAGCAGCCCTGGTGGGACAGGCCTCAGGGAGACCCAGTACTTC; CDR3 protein: CASSPGGTGLRETQYF
J gene: TRBJ2-1; clone size: NA; D gene: NA; CDR3 length: 14; V gene: TRBV11-1; CDR3 DNA: TGTGCCAGCAGCCACTTCCGGACCAACAATGAGCAGTTCTTC; CDR3 protein: CASSHFRTNNEQFF
J gene: TRBJ1-4; clone size: NA; D gene: NA; CDR3 length: 13; V gene: TRBV30; CDR3 DNA: TGTGCCTGGGAAAGGGGCACGGGTGAAAAACTGTTTTTT; CDR3 protein: CAWERGTGEKLFF
J gene: TRBJ2-7; clone size: NA; D gene: NA; CDR3 length: 14; V gene: TRBV27; CDR3 DNA: TGTGCCAGCAGTTTAAGGGAATCCGGAACCGAGCAGTACTTC; CDR3 protein: CASSLRESGTEQYF
J gene: TRBJ1-3; clone size: NA; D gene: NA; CDR3 length: 17; V gene: TRBV6-1; CDR3 DNA: TGTGCCAGCAGTGCGCGGATGGGGGAGAGCTCTGGAAACACCATATATTTT; CDR3 protein: CASSARMGESSGNTIYF
J gene: TRBJ1-1; clone size: NA; D gene: NA; CDR3 length: 14; V gene: TRBV5-1; CDR3 DNA: TGCGCCAGCAGCTCCGGGCCCTCGAACACTGAAGCTTTCTTT; CDR3 protein: CASSSGPSNTEAFF
J gene: TRBJ2-1; clone size: once; D gene: TRBD2; CDR3 length: 16; V gene: TRBV10-1; CDR3 DNA: TGCGCCAGCAGTGGGGGGCTTAGCGGGGGCTACAATGAGCAGTTCTTC; CDR3 protein: CASSGGLSGGYNEQFF
J gene: TRBJ1-6; clone size: NA; D gene: NA; CDR3 length: 14; V gene: TRBV11-2; CDR3 DNA: TGTGCCAGCAGCTTAGTCCCGAACAATTCACCCCTCCACTTT; CDR3 protein: CASSLVPNNSPLHF
J gene: TRBJ1-1; clone size: NA; D gene: NA; CDR3 length: 14; V gene: TRBV9; CDR3 DNA: TGTGCCAGCAGCGTAGACCTTATGAACACTGAAGCTTTCTTT; CDR3 protein: CASSVDLMNTEAFF
J gene: TRBJ1-6; clone size: NA; D gene: NA; CDR3 length: 12; V gene: TRBV12-3/TRBV12-4; CDR3 DNA: TGTGCCAGCAGTTTATCCGAGTCACCCCTCCACTTT; CDR3 protein: CASSLSESPLHF
J gene: TRBJ1-6; clone size: few; D gene: TRBD1; CDR3 length: 12; V gene: TRBV7-9; CDR3 DNA: TGTGCCAGCAGCACGAGACAGGGAACCCTCCACTTT; CDR3 protein: CASSTRQGTLHF
J gene: TRBJ2-3; clone size: NA; D gene: NA; CDR3 length: 14; V gene: TRBV6-2/TRBV6-3; CDR3 DNA: TGTGCCAGCAGTTACCCCCCTCCTAGGGATACGCAGTATTTT; CDR3 protein: CASSYPPPRDTQYF
J gene: TRBJ1-6; clone size: NA; D gene: TRBD1; CDR3 length: 13; V gene: TRBV30; CDR3 DNA: TGTGCCTGGAGTGTACAGGGGGATTCACCCCTCCACTTT; CDR3 protein: CAWSVQGDSPLHF
J gene: TRBJ2-1; clone size: once; D gene: NA; CDR3 length: 15; V gene: TRBV3-1/TRBV3-2; CDR3 DNA: TGTGCCAGCAGCCCCTGGGCGGGGGCAAACAATGAGCAGTTCTTC; CDR3 protein: CASSPWAGANNEQFF
J gene: TRBJ2-3; clone size: NA; D gene: NA; CDR3 length: 15; V gene: TRBV10-3; CDR3 DNA: TGTGCCATCAGTGGTGGGGCAGGGGGGCCAGATACGCAGTATTTT; CDR3 protein: CAISGGAGGPDTQYF
J gene: TRBJ1-2; clone size: NA; D gene: TRBD1; CDR3 length: 15; V gene: TRBV30; CDR3 DNA: TGTGCCTGGCGTAAGACCGGACAGGGGATCAATGGCTACACCTTC; CDR3 protein: CAWRKTGQGINGYTF